This T cell receptor beta chain was identified in a study of cytomegalovirus exposure and HLA in healthy donors. The study, taken as a whole, reports: TCR beta chain V- and J-gene trimming was linked, in a later analysis, to a missense variant in DCLRE1C. Sequencing likely produced, as an artifact, a cluster of highly shared sequence variants.

Turning to this clone: What it binds is not known.

Germline CDR1 reads SGHRS; CDR2 reads YFSETQ. V shed 4 bases and J 8 bases; nucleotides not matched to a gene: 5. This CDR3 has 14 amino acids. Both 60 Vbeta primers and 13 Jbeta primers went into the PCR. The assay was immunoSEQ multiplex PCR, and TCRdb's table has in-frame clones only and misses some. The table has approximately 130,000 clones, around 81% seen once. Sequencing input: PBMCs. The receptor was isolated from a woman between 40 and 55 years old in good health and CMV-seronegative. The V and J genes are TRBV5-1 and TRBJ1-4, with TRBD1 identical over 10 bases. The CDR3 sequence: CASSPGQGDEKLFF. The CDR3, as DNA: TGCGCCAGCAGCCCCGGACAGGGGGACGAAAAACTGTTTTTT.